One sample yielded the 2 T cell receptor beta chains listed below, sequenced in a study of T-cell reconstitution after alpha-beta-depleted transplantation in children. The TCRbeta library was prepared with unique molecular identifiers. TCRdb analysed the PCR reads with MiXCR anew, one entry per CDR3 protein. This repertoire shows approximately 980,000 distinct CDR3 sequences, about 26% found once; its top ten account for approximately 30%. Sequences were derived from PBMCs, mostly from graft donor cells, sampled 360 days after TCRalphabeta/CD19-depleted stem cell transplant. Receptor source: a boy in the first two years of life who had a stem cell transplant for SCID, so the T cells may come from the graft donor.

The V call is TRBV27, the J call TRBJ1-4; D not resolved. The germline V gene encodes CDR1 MNHEY and CDR2 SMNVEV (reference sequence). The CDR3 runs 12 residues. Trimming removed 4 bases from V and 3 bases from J, with 3 bases in between. The CDR3 region is CASSSSNEKLFF. The CDR3 DNA follows: TGTGCCAGCAGTTCATCTAATGAAAAACTGTTTTTT.

The rearrangement joins TRBV28 to TRBJ2-3, with D possibly matching TRBD2 (6 bases). The CDR3 has 14 residues. With 3 bases removed from V and 8 bases from J, the gap between germline ends came to 15 bases. Germline V gene data show CDR1 as MDHEN and CDR2 as SYDVKM. The CDR3: CASSFRGREVTQYF. As DNA, the CDR3 is TGTGCCAGCAGTTTCCGGGGGAGAGAAGTTACGCAGTATTTT.